The clone carrying this T cell receptor (beta chain) has more than one count but fewer than ten. Its antigen is unknown. This sample is drawn from a study of T cell repertoires in cytomegalovirus infection. Study details: Both CMV infection and a matching HLA type were indicated by public TCR beta signatures. General observations from the study: CMV carriers having the relevant HLA were flagged by cumulative public TCR beta family frequency. HLA-C-restricted CMV-specific TCR beta clonotypes prevailed in the ex vivo response.

TCRdb re-derived calls from the reads in MiXCR, one entry per CDR3 protein. Of 150,000 to 200,000 distinct CDR3 sequences listed, under 20% are singletons. V lost 0 bases and J 5 bases, leaving 11 bases between the germline ends. The germline CDR1 and CDR2 sequences are MGHRA and YSYEKL. The CDR3 totals 15 residues. Sequencing was performed on CD8+ T cells from PBMCs. The receptor comes from a human donor in good health (CMV status not recorded). Some clones in this sample may be carry-over from other donors' samples. The gene calls are TRBV4-1 and TRBJ2-1; D unclear. Here the CDR3 reads CASSQERVAHNEQFF. Written as DNA, the CDR3 is TGCGCCAGCAGCCAAGAACGGGTCGCACACAATGAGCAGTTCTTC.